This record covers a single TCR beta chain. These data originate in a study of blood T cells in healthy people across ages. The germline CDR1 and CDR2 sequences are SGHVS and FNYEAQ. V lost 5 bases and J lost 0, with 9 bases in between. The CDR3 sequence is 14 residues long. A second PCR, run for about 6 to 11 cycles, used a sample-barcoded 5' primer plus a J-beta primer mix. TCRdb itself ran the 5' RACE reads through MiXCR, one entry per CDR3 protein. This sample has 540,000 or so distinct CDR3 sequences, with under 30% found just once. A further study also used this sample, focusing on T cells of mothers and their children. Turning to that study: Overlap in related mother-child pairs always slightly exceeded unrelated pairs, never significantly.

The receptor's source is a boy younger than 18 in good health. The genes are TRBV7-6 and TRBJ2-3; D gene unclear. The sample consisted of blood. The CDR3 here is CASSPAPSTDTQYF. CDR3 nucleotides: TGTGCCAGCAGCCCAGCCCCTAGCACAGATACGCAGTATTTT.